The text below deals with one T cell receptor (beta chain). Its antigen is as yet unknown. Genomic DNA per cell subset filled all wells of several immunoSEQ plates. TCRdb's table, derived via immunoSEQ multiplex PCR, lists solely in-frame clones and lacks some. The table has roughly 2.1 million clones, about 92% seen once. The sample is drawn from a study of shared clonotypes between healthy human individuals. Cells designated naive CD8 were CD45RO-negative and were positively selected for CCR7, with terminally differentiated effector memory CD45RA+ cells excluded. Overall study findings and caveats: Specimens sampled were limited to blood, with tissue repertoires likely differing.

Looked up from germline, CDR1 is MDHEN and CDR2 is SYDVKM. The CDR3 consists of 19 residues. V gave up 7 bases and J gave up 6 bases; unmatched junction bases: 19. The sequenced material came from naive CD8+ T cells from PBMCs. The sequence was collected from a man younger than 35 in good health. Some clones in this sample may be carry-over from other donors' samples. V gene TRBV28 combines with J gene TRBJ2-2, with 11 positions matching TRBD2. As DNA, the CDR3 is TGTGCCAGCACCCGAGGACTAGCGGGTGCCGGGGGGTTGGCCGGGGAGCTGTTTTTT. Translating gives CASTRGLAGAGGLAGELFF. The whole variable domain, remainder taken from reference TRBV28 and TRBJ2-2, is DVKVTQSSRYLVKRTGEKVFLECVQDMDHENMFWYRQDPGLGLRLIYFSYDVKMKEKGDIPEGYSVSREKKERFSLILESASTNQTSMYLCASTRGLAGAGGLAGELFFGEGSRLTVL.